This TCR beta chain was recorded in a study of CD8+CD57+ T cells in acquired aplastic anemia. Across the study: Mean DNA quantity obtained from sorted CD4+ and CD8+ cells was 3 to 4 ug. Healthy donors gave approximately 10 million reads on average for CD4+ cells.

CDR3 and TCR beta VDJ profiling relied on a genomic DNA template. TCRdb fed the reads into MiXCR, producing one record per CDR3 protein. The sample yields some 180,000 distinct CDR3 sequences, around 45% seen once. This clonotype was observed many times. The antigen remains unidentified. The study, taken as a whole, reports: Significance was not reached for CD8+ Simpson's diversity between patients and controls. Almost 30 shared CD8+ CDR3s appeared highly expressed within patients' immunodominant clones.

Germline V lookup: CDR1 LNHDA, CDR2 SQIVND (reference sequence). The CDR3 is made up of 14 amino acids. V lost 1 base and J lost 5; bases outside the gene matches: 0. Sequenced sample: sorted CD4+, CD8+, or CD8+CD57+ T cells (not recorded which) from PBMCs. The TCR was taken from a human donor in good health. V and J are TRBV19 and TRBJ2-4, with TRBD2 matching over 9 bases. CDR3 sequence (DNA): TGTGCCAGTAGTATAGGACTAGCGGAAAACATTCAGTACTTC. This codes for CASSIGLAENIQYF.